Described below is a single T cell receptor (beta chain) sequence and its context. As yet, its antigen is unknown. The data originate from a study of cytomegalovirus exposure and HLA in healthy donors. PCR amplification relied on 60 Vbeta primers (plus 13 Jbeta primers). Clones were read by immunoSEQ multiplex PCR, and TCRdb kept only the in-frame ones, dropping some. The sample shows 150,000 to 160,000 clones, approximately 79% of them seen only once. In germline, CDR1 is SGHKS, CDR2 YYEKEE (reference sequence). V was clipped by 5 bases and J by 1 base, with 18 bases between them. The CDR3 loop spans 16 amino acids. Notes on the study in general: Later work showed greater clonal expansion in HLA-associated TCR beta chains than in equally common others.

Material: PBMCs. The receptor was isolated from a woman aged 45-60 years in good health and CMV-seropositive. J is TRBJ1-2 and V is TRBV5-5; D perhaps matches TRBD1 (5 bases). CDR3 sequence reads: CASSTQWGRNNYGYTF. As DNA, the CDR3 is TGTGCCAGCAGTACACAATGGGGCAGAAATAACTATGGCTACACCTTC.